The 22 T cell receptor beta chains reported below all come from one sample, sequenced in a study of cytotoxic CD8 clonotypes in ibrutinib-treated CLL. This table comes from immunoSEQ multiplex PCR, and its TCRdb copy is limited to in-frame clones, with some not included. The sample has more than 150,000 clones, about 72% seen once. Sequenced here: PBMCs, sampled after 24 months of ibrutinib treatment. The source is a human donor with chronic lymphocytic leukemia.

The rearrangement links TRBV13 to TRBJ2-1; no firm D call. V lost 5 bases, J lost 0 bases, and 14 bases lay in between. This CDR3 spans 16 amino acids. CDR1 and CDR2 (germline): PRHDT, FYEKMQ (reference sequence). The CDR3 loop is CASSPRPPVSYNEQFF. In DNA form, the CDR3 reads TGTGCCAGCAGCCCCAGACCACCTGTCTCCTACAATGAGCAGTTCTTC.

CDR3 residues: CASSRDTGTQHF. The CDR3 DNA reads as TGTGCCAGCAGCCGAGACACCGGGACCCAGCATTTT. The chain employs TRBV7-2 and TRBJ1-5; D not resolved. Trimming cost V 5 bases and J 11 bases, with 13 bases left between them. The CDR3 length is 12 residues. Germline-derived CDR1 and CDR2 are SGHTA and FQGNSA.

The V and J genes are TRBV7-2 and TRBJ2-7, with D perhaps TRBD1 or TRBD2 (5 bases each). This CDR3 spans 15 amino acids. Trimming shortened V by 4 bases and J by 3 bases, and 16 bases separated the two germline ends. Germline assignment: CDR1 SGHTA and CDR2 FQGNSA. The chain's CDR3 is CASSSPWGRNYEQYF. In DNA form, the CDR3 reads TGTGCCAGCAGCTCGCCCTGGGGACGGAACTACGAGCAGTACTTC. Combining the CDR3 with reference TRBV7-2 and TRBJ2-7 gives the whole variable domain GAGVSQSPSNKVTEKGKDVELRCDPISGHTALYWYRQSLGQGLEFLIYFQGNSAPDKSGLPSDRFSAERTGGSVSTLTIQRTQQEDSAVYLCASSSPWGRNYEQYFGPGTRLTVT.

This chain joins TRBV15 and TRBJ2-2; D gene uncertain. V was trimmed by 0 bases and J by 5 bases, leaving 13 bases between them. This CDR3 has 16 residues. Germline CDR1 is LNHNV and CDR2 is YYDKDF (reference sequence). CDR3 coding DNA: TGTGCCACCAGCAGAGATTTCCAGGAAAATACCGGGGAGCTGTTTTTT. Encoded protein: CATSRDFQENTGELFF. The full variable domain, its missing parts supplied by reference TRBV15 and TRBJ2-2, is DAMVIQNPRYQVTQFGKPVTLSCSQTLNHNVMYWYQQKSSQAPKLLFHYYDKDFNNEADTPDNFQSRRPNTSFCFLDIRSPGLGDTAMYLCATSRDFQENTGELFFGEGSRLTVL.

This clone was counted between two and nine times. The chain uses TRBV4-1 and TRBJ2-7; 12 bases agree with TRBD2. CDR3 length equals 16 residues. Looked up from germline, CDR1 is MGHRA and CDR2 is YSYEKL. Germline trimming cut 4 bases from V and 2 bases from J; bases unmatched to any gene: 6. The CDR3: CASSRGRLAGAYEQYF. The CDR3, as DNA: TGCGCCAGCAGCCGTGGACGACTAGCGGGAGCCTACGAGCAGTACTTC.

The chain combines TRBV7-3 with TRBJ2-2; 11 bases map to TRBD1. The CDR3 is 15 residues long. The germline V gene has CDR1 SGHTA and CDR2 FQGTGA. Trimming at V came to 5 bases and at J to 4 bases, leaving 3 bases not matched to a gene. The CDR3 sequence is CASSPGTGGTGELFF. CDR3 bases: TGTGCCAGCAGCCCCGGGACAGGGGGCACCGGGGAGCTGTTTTTT.

The V and J genes are TRBV2 and TRBJ2-2; D gene ambiguous. The CDR3 sequence is 13 residues long. V gave up 6 bases and J gave up 4 bases, with 9 bases separating them. Germline V gene sequence: CDR1 SNHLY, CDR2 FYNNEI. The CDR3 loop is CASSEIPTGELFF. CDR3 DNA sequence: TGTGCCAGCAGCGAAATCCCCACCGGGGAGCTGTTTTTT.

V gene TRBV25-1 combines with J gene TRBJ2-7; tentatively, D is TRBD2 (5 bases). The V gene lost 8 bases and the J gene lost 7 bases, with 30 bases spanning the gap. Germline V gene lookup returns CDR1 MGHDK and CDR2 SYGVNS. The CDR3 is made up of 17 amino acids. DNA for the CDR3: TGTGCCAGCTCCACTTCGGGCGGGCGGCATCCCCTTCGGGAGCAGTACTTC. As protein: CASSTSGGRHPLREQYF.

The chain carries TRBV7-2 and TRBJ1-5; possibly TRBD1 for D (6 bases). Germline V gene data show CDR1 as SGHTA and CDR2 as FQGNSA. V lost 5 bases to trimming and J lost 3 bases, with 8 bases between them. There are 13 residues in the CDR3. The CDR3 sequence is CASSRDTNQPQHF. DNA of the CDR3: TGTGCCAGCAGCCGGGACACCAATCAGCCCCAGCATTTT.

The V gene is TRBV5-1, the J gene TRBJ2-7, with D maybe TRBD2 (6 bases). Trimming shortened V by 0 bases and J by 4 bases, and 14 bases separated the two germline ends. Per the germline V gene, CDR1 is SGHRS and CDR2 is YFSETQ. The CDR3 covers 15 residues. CDR3 DNA sequence: TGCGCCAGCAGCTTGGAGGTTCGGGCGGGGTACGAGCAGTACTTC. Translating it yields CASSLEVRAGYEQYF.

The genes are TRBV30 and TRBJ2-7; 8 bases map to TRBD2. Germline V gene lookup returns CDR1 GTSNPN and CDR2 SVGIG (reference sequence). The CDR3 covers 13 residues. V trimming: 6 bases; J trimming: 0 bases; junction bases outside the gene matches: 4. The CDR3 DNA reads TGTGCCTGCAGCGGGAGATTCTCCTACGAGCAGTACTTC. It codes for CACSGRFSYEQYF.

The chain recombines TRBV19 with TRBJ1-2; a weak D match, TRBD1 (5 bases). The CDR3 is made up of 12 amino acids. The V and J ends lost 8 bases and 5 bases respectively, with 12 bases between them. CDR1 is LNHDA and CDR2 is SQIVND in the germline V gene (reference sequence). CDR3 region: CASGDSPYGYTF. The CDR3 region has the DNA TGTGCCAGTGGCGACAGTCCGTATGGCTACACCTTC.

The rearrangement joins TRBV29-1 to TRBJ2-7; no clear D. V was cut by 0 bases and J by 4 bases, with 4 bases left in between. The CDR3 loop spans 11 amino acids. Germline V CDR1 and CDR2: SQVTM, ANQGSEA. CDR3 sequence reads: CSVEEQYEQYF. The CDR3 coding sequence is TGCAGCGTTGAAGAACAATACGAGCAGTACTTC.

The V and J genes are TRBV5-4 and TRBJ2-2; 10 nucleotides line up with TRBD2. Trimming cost V 3 bases and J 5 bases; bases outside gene matches: 13. This CDR3 has 18 amino acids. Looked up from germline, CDR1 is SGHNT and CDR2 is YYREEE (reference sequence). Here the CDR3 DNA reads TGTGCCAGCAGCTCTCACGGCTGGCTAGCGGGAGAAACCGGGGAGCTGTTTTTT. Translated, it gives CASSSHGWLAGETGELFF.

The rearrangement links TRBV7-2 to TRBJ2-7; D gene uncertain. Germline CDR1 and CDR2: SGHTA and FQGNSA. CDR3 size: 15 residues. Trimming shortened V by 3 bases and J by 5 bases, and 17 bases separated the two germline ends. CDR3 amino acids: CASSFTVAALNEQYF. CDR3 nucleotide sequence: TGTGCCAGCAGCTTCACCGTGGCGGCTCTAAACGAGCAGTACTTC.

This clone was seen a few times. This chain links TRBV4-2 with TRBJ2-6, with D possibly being TRBD1 (6 bases). Trimming left V 6 bases short and J 0 bases short, with 9 bases between. The CDR3 consists of 15 residues. Germline V gene sequence: CDR1 LGHNA, CDR2 YNFKEQ. CDR3 protein: CASSYRDSGANVLTF. The CDR3 nucleotides read TGTGCCAGCAGTTACAGGGACTCTGGGGCCAACGTCCTGACTTTC.

The V and J genes are TRBV28 and TRBJ1-4; D call uncertain. The CDR3 spans 14 residues. Germline V gene sequence: CDR1 MDHEN, CDR2 SYDVKM. Trimming shortened V by 1 base and J by 4 bases, and 7 bases separated the two germline ends. The DNA for the CDR3 is TGTGCCAGCAGTTTATTTTCCCTTAATGAAAAACTGTTTTTT. As protein: CASSLFSLNEKLFF.

This chain connects TRBV2 to TRBJ1-1, with unresolved D. V shed 4 bases and J shed 3 bases, with 12 bases lying between them. The length of the CDR3 is 14 residues. Germline CDR1 SNHLY, CDR2 FYNNEI. The CDR3: CASSVARRDTEAFF. CDR3 in DNA: TGTGCCAGCAGTGTCGCGCGACGGGACACTGAAGCTTTCTTT.

The J gene is TRBJ1-3, the V gene TRBV5-1; D is unresolved. In germline, CDR1 is SGHRS, CDR2 YFSETQ. Trimming removed 4 bases from V and 0 bases from J, with 14 bases in between. CDR3 length: 16 residues. The CDR3 bases are TGCGCCAGCAGCCCTTGGGAACGGAACTCTGGAAACACCATATATTTT. This sequence encodes CASSPWERNSGNTIYF.

The chain carries TRBV19 and TRBJ1-2; 9 positions agree with TRBD1. The CDR3 consists of 14 residues. Germline V gives CDR1 LNHDA, CDR2 SQIVND (reference sequence). Trimming at V came to 1 base and at J to 7 bases, leaving 4 bases not matched to a gene. CDR3 nucleotides: TGTGCCAGTAGTATAGGAGGACAGGGGCCTGGCTACACCTTC. Its translation is CASSIGGQGPGYTF.

This chain connects TRBV5-6 to TRBJ2-3; 8 nucleotides match TRBD2. CDR3 size: 16 residues. Germline V gene data show CDR1 as SGHDT and CDR2 as YYEEEE. V lost 0 bases and J lost 0; bases outside the gene matches: 3. The CDR3 DNA reads TGTGCCAGCAGCTTGGAACTAGCGGCTAGCACAGATACGCAGTATTTT. It yields the protein CASSLELAASTDTQYF.

This chain connects TRBV7-2 to TRBJ2-5; TRBD2 matches 12 bases. Trimming cost V 3 bases and J 2 bases; bases outside gene matches: 10. The germline CDR1 and CDR2 sequences are SGHTA and FQGNSA. The CDR3 covers 18 residues. The CDR3 coding sequence is TGTGCCAGCAGCTTCGGGCTAGCGGGAGGGTTGGGGCAAGAGACCCAGTACTTC. It translates to CASSFGLAGGLGQETQYF.